This TCR beta chain appears in the sequencing data of a study of cytomegalovirus exposure and HLA in healthy donors (dated 2017 in TCRdb). Broadly, across the study: An earlier analysis of approximately 600 of the donors reported 250 to 300 Gb of sequence data and 120 million or so unique TCR beta sequences from about 180 million T cells. Alongside the repertoire data, information on donor age, sex, ethnicity and CMV serostatus was compiled. Among some 400 genotyped donors of the cohort, an average of around 240,000 unique TCR beta nucleotide sequences was sequenced per donor, of which roughly 17% were non-productive. All discovery cohort repertoires had been generated on a single sequencing platform. A later genetic analysis used genome-wide SNP genotypes for about three fifths of the 666 donors, treating that subset as a discovery cohort. About five DR-DQ haplotypes were handled as single units for association and clustering, since linkage in the cohort was strong. Approximately 300 gigabases of sequencing data and approximately 91 million unique TCR sequences made up an early release that covered some 640 HLA-typed donors. Among the roughly 370 genotyped donors, more than 70% belonged to the genetic ancestry cluster associated with self-reported Caucasian donors. HLA typing covered class I and class II loci at four-digit resolution. Along with the approximately 620-subject first cohort, a separate validation cohort of over 90 different subjects was used. The number of donors typed differed by locus, with about 629-640 for A, B, C, DRB1 and DQB1, roughly 520 for DQA1, over 600 for DPA1, and some 450 for DPB1. To decide whether each TCR beta V gene segment behaved as functional or pseudogenic, an earlier analysis of approximately 600 of the donors relied on high-throughput TCR beta sequencing. The aim of the study was to test whether cataloging public T cell receptors could identify signatures of past pathogen exposure. In a later analysis, previously published TCR beta repertoires from about 640 donors were re-analyzed and high-resolution HLA genotyping was added so that TCR occurrence patterns could be studied. To predict cytomegalovirus infection status, the study combined high-throughput TCR immunosequencing, statistical association of individual TCRs with disease status, and machine learning. Rather than drawing on any new phenotypic data, the later analysis identified candidate immune exposures from TCR beta sequences and the way those sequences occurred across donors. The study profiled the T cell repertoires of 500 to 800 subjects by immunosequencing and related them to cytomegalovirus serostatus. The investigation overall reported the following: Strong co-occurrence of HLA alleles, especially DR and DQ, made assigning TCR associations to individual alleles difficult. Correlated functional status among segregating V segments might reflect linkage disequilibrium, but an unknown experimental factor could not be ruled out. According to a later analysis, parvovirus B19, influenza, CMV and Epstein-Barr virus appeared linked to several top co-occurrence clusters. The classifier was reported to diagnose cytomegalovirus status with high specificity and sensitivity in both the original cohort and the validation cohort. According to a later genetic analysis, donors in an Asian-associated ancestry cluster had fewer N-insertions in productive TCRs than the roughly 670-donor mean. The study listed 170 or so TCR beta chains as associated with cytomegalovirus. In a later analysis, the rate of TCR association differed among HLA loci, with DRB1 alleles having the most associated TCRs and HLA-C alleles having the fewest. A further reported finding was that TCR beta sequences accurately predicted the HLA-A and HLA-B alleles for most subjects in the first cohort. Because the 87-base-pair reads could not distinguish some IMGT-functional V segments, including TRBV6-2 and TRBV6-3, those segments were excluded. Because counts were too low, about 18 rarely observed V segments, including chromosome 9 orphons, were excluded from the earlier analysis of 500 to 700 of the donors. In a later genetic analysis, a missense DCLRE1C variant was associated with V-gene and J-gene trimming of TCR beta chains, and the association was replicated in an independent cohort. Most TCR sequences were seen in very few donors, while some public TCRs were found in many individuals. The authors suggested that the approach could potentially be extended to other disease states and immunological phenotypes. Most CMV-associated TCR beta chains appeared to be HLA-restricted in a later analysis, and the HLA associations seemed to be driven largely by CMV exposure. In an earlier analysis of 587 of the donors, most TCR beta V segments appeared in productive rearrangements about 87% or about 30% of the time, broadly matching IMGT annotations. Sequencing depth was assumed to be roughly uniform across donors in the presence/absence analyses, though that assumption may not hold. A cluster of highly shared sequence variants was judged likely to represent a technical artifact of the sequencing pipeline. In vitro tests confirmed that a few of the cytomegalovirus-associated TCR beta chains recognize cytomegalovirus antigens. Immune exposure information for the cohort was limited to CMV serostatus. HLA typing was unavailable for some donors at each locus, so association tests used only the typed subset. In a later analysis, HLA-associated TCR beta chains were found to be more clonally expanded and to have lower generation probabilities than equally common non-associated chains. In this cohort, only TCR beta chains were sequenced, and detectable features were limited by the absence of alpha or paired-chain data. Specific HLA alleles were associated with roughly 16,000 TCR beta sequences at a false discovery rate of 0.05 in a later analysis.

The cohort consisted of some 670 healthy bone marrow donors. At the time of sampling, all cohort members were nominally healthy, though unrecorded immune exposures were likely present. The donor tested CMV seropositive, placing the donor among the approximately 290 seropositive members of the cohort. Each donor provided a peripheral blood sample, and peripheral blood mononuclear cells were used for TCR beta sequencing. Genomic DNA extraction from the blood cell samples was performed with the Qiagen DNeasy Blood Extraction Kit. From cysteine to phenylalanine, the CDR3 is 11 amino acids long. The retained sequence is limited to the CDR3, 33 bases, with the frame set at the first base. Deletion took 3 bases off V and 5 bases off J, with a span of 7 bases between the germline ends. In the germline V gene (reference sequence), CDR1 corresponds to DFQATT and CDR2 to SNEGSKA. Of note for this clone: No cognate antigen has been identified for it. No base quality values were provided; no much bigger clone lies one nucleotide off.

Receptors were amplified or captured by the immunoSEQ multiplex PCR assay. For the multiplex PCR, a mixture combining 60 forward primers for TCR Vbeta segments and 13 reverse primers for TCR Jbeta segments was used. Amplification of the CDR3 region of rearranged TCR beta genes was performed with a multiplex PCR assay on genomic DNA. The Illumina HiSeq System was used to sequence the amplified TCR beta libraries as 87-base-pair reads. The study's processing was this. In a later analysis, roughly 80 million unique TCR beta chains were counted across the approximately 620 repertoires, and roughly 9.9 million of these chains were shared by at least two donors. A nearest-neighbor algorithm error-corrected the raw reads and collapsed the reads into unique sequences, merging closely related sequences to remove PCR and sequencing errors. Alignment of CDR3 sequences to IMGT reference sequences was used to assign V, D and J gene segments. Each retained sequence needed at least a six-nucleotide match to both a V gene segment and a J gene segment. Rearrangements were called productive when the CDR3 lacked stop codons and stayed in frame with V and J; all others were non-productive. Following IMGT convention, CDR3 was defined as the stretch from the second conserved V-encoded cysteine up to the conserved J-encoded phenylalanine. In an earlier analysis of roughly 580 of the donors, sequences lacking an unambiguous match to a single V gene segment were excluded. In an earlier analysis of around 590 of the donors, a V segment was called functional when productive rearrangements were above 56.7%, and segregating when the standard deviation between donors exceeded 5%. A statistical classification framework was built to diagnose cytomegalovirus status from the catalog of TCR beta chain sequences. V and J gene assignment, in a later analysis, came from comparing TCR nucleotide sequences with IMGT/GENE-DB human TR gene sequences. The TCRdist pipeline was used in a later analysis to assign CDR3 sequences and most-parsimonious VDJ recombination scenarios. In a later analysis, each TCR beta chain was defined by its CDR3 amino acid sequence together with its V-gene family, and reads without a unique V-gene family were excluded. In a later analysis, 450 to 600 highly shared, low-generation-probability nucleotide sequences were removed to address suspected cross-contamination and a sequencing artifact. A later analysis calculated a clonal expansion index for each public chain from normalized within-repertoire ranks of inferred template counts. Generation probabilities in a later analysis came from a VDJ recombination model fitted to out-of-frame rearrangements, and those results were checked against IGoR. A later analysis scored TCR-TCR, TCR-HLA and TCR-CMV co-occurrence with hypergeometric tests, applying a repertoire-size bias correction to TCR pairs. In a later analysis, false discovery rates were estimated by permuting HLA or CMV assignments 20 times. In a later analysis, co-occurring TCRs were grouped with DBSCAN, and TCRdist sequence similarity was added when clustering was performed within HLA-allele-positive subsets. Co-occurrence clustering excluded repertoires with fewer than 30,000 or more than 120,000 public chains, plus five with anomalous nucleotide sharing. This is the immuneACCESS table as TCRdb keeps it, with only in-frame sequences that have V and J called. A part of the clones is gone; compared with another copy, unresolved V genes explain less than half, and the rest is unexplained. V and J calls and clone size are those listed in that table; D and trimming were worked out from the DNA. Within this sample are approximately 150,000 clones, with around two thirds of them counted one time only. Roughly 10% of the sample comes from the top ten.

This TCR was sampled from a man aged 25 to 40 in good health and CMV-seropositive. The chain is assembled from TRBV20-1 and TRBJ2-5; no D segment can be confidently identified. Material for sequencing was PBMCs. The sequenced DNA: TGCAGTGCTAGTTTAATGGAGACCCAGTACTTC. It specifies CSASLMETQYF.